This T cell receptor (beta chain) was retrieved from a study of Tregs in tolerant kidney transplant recipients. The method was immunoSEQ multiplex PCR; TCRdb's version includes in-frame clones alone and lacks a portion of them. Of about 240,000 clones in the sample, approximately 84% were seen once. The TCR comes from a human donor in good health. Sequenced input: CD4+ T cells from blood.

In nucleotides, the CDR3 is TGTGCCAGCAGCTTAGCGCCCCACAGAGGAAGGGGAATCACAGATACGCAGTATTTT. Protein: CASSLAPHRGRGITDTQYF. This chain connects TRBV7-8 to TRBJ2-3, with a possible D match to TRBD1 (5 bases). Germline V gene lookup returns CDR1 SGHVS and CDR2 FQNEAQ. This CDR3 has 19 residues. Trimming shortened V by 0 bases and J by 2 bases, and 21 bases separated the two germline ends.